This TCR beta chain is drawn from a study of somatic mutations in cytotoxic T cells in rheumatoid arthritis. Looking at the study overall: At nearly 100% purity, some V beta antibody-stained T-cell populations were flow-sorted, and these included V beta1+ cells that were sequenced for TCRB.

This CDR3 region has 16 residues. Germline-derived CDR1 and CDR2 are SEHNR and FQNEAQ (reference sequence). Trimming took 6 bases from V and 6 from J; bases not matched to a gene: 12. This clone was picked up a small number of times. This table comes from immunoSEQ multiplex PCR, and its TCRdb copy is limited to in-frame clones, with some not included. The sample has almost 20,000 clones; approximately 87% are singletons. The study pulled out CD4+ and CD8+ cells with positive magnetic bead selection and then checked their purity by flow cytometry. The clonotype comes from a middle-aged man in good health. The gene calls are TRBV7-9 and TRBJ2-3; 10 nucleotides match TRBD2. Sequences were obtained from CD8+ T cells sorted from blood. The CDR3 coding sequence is TGTGCCAGCAGGAACTCGAAGCGGGAGGGATGGGATACGCAGTATTTT. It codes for CASRNSKREGWDTQYF. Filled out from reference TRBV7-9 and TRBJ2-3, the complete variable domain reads DTGVSQNPRHKITKRGQNVTFRCDPISEHNRLYWYRQTLGQGPEFLTYFQNEAQLEKSRLLSDRFSAERPKGSFSTLEIQRTEQGDSAMYLCASRNSKREGWDTQYFGPGTRLTVL.